The subject of this entry is one TCR beta chain. The sample belongs to a study of T cell responses to AZD1222 COVID-19 vaccine. Assay: immunoSEQ multiplex PCR; the TCRdb copy retains only in-frame clones and omits some. The table records some 140,000 clones, 88% of them present only once. Trimming cost V 7 bases and J 4 bases; bases outside gene matches: 6. Germline V gives CDR1 ENHRY, CDR2 SYGVKD. The CDR3 sequence is 16 residues long. The sample here was peripheral blood, taken on day 0 of AZD1222 vaccination. The J gene is TRBJ2-1, the V gene TRBV10-3; 14 bases agree with TRBD2. The sequence was obtained from an adult in good health. The CDR3 DNA reads as TGTGCCATCATCAAGACTAGCGGGGGGGCTTACAATGAGCAGTTCTTC. Its translation: CAIIKTSGGAYNEQFF.